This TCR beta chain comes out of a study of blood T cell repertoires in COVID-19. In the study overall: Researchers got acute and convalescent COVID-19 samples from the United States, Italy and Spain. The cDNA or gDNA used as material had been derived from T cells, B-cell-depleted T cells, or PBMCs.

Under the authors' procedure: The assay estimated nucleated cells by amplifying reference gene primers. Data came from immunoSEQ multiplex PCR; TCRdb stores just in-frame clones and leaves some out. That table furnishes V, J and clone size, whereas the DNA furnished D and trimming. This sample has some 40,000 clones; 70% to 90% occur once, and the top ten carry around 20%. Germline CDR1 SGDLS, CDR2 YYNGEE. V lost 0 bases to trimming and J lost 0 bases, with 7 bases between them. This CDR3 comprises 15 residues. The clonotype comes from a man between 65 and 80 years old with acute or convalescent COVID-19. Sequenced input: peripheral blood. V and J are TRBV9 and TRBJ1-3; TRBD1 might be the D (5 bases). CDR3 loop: CASSVGQISGNTIYF. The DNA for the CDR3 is TGTGCCAGCAGCGTAGGACAGATCTCTGGAAACACCATATATTTT.